The clone carrying this TCR beta chain is large within its sample. Antigen unknown. Trimming shortened V by 5 bases and J by 3 bases, and 10 bases separated the two germline ends. This CDR3 has 13 amino acids. Tregs were sorted as CD4+CD25+CD127-/low cells. Study observations and caveats: Tumor-infiltrating Treg TCR alpha and beta sequences overlapped most with tumor naive CD4+ T cells, then blood naive. Naive CD4+ cells shared 10% to 15% of tumor Treg sequences. Tumor memory CD4+ T cell TCR gene usage was found to cluster with blood and lymph node memory CD4+ cells and with lymph node naive CD4+ cells.

TRBV12-4/TRBJ1-2 clonotypes were amplified with adaptor-ligated barcode primers. TCRdb called the multiplex PCR reads again in MiXCR, with one record for every CDR3 protein. The sample includes about 1,000 distinct CDR3 sequences, roughly 0.7% of them seen just once. The rearrangement links TRBV12-3 or TRBV12-4 to TRBJ1-2; no clear D. This receptor was identified in a female donor with breast cancer. Sample: Tregs sorted from blood. This CDR3 is CASSPSSYYGYTF. In nucleotides, the CDR3 is TGTGCCAGCAGTCCGAGCAGCTACTATGGCTACACCTTC.